This TCR beta chain was profiled in a study of blood T cells in healthy people across ages. Study-level points and caveats: TCR beta diversity was tightly associated with the proportion of naive T cells.

Germline V CDR1 and CDR2: SQVTM, ANQGSEA. This CDR3 has 14 amino acids. The V end was cut by 4 bases, the J end by 0 bases, with 11 bases between. Combining a sample-barcoded 5' primer with a J-beta primer mix, a second PCR ran for about 7 to 12 cycles. TCRdb fed the 5' RACE reads into MiXCR, producing one record per CDR3 protein. The sample has about 670,000 distinct CDR3 sequences, 40% to 45% seen once. About this clonotype itself: Its antigen is still unknown.

This chain connects TRBV29-1 to TRBJ2-3, with D unresolved. The origin of this receptor is a man older than 75 in good health. Sequenced input: blood. The CDR3: CSVAQAVSTDTQYF. CDR3 nucleotides: TGCAGCGTTGCCCAGGCTGTGAGCACAGATACGCAGTATTTT.